This T cell receptor beta chain was recovered during a study of blood T cell repertoires in COVID-19. Study information: The United States, Italy and Spain provided the acute and convalescent COVID-19 samples. T cells, B-cell-depleted T cells, or PBMCs provided the cDNA or gDNA that served as material.

Only in-frame clones appear in the TCRdb table, and some are missing; sequencing was by immunoSEQ multiplex PCR. The sample has 70,000 to 90,000 clones, about 76% seen once. This TCR was sampled from a human donor in a cohort sampled during active COVID-19. Sequencing used peripheral blood.

CDR3 loop: CASSQEGTSGTREQFF. DNA for the CDR3: TGTGCCAGCAGCCAAGAGGGGACTAGCGGGACGAGAGAGCAGTTCTTC. V gene TRBV4-2 combines with J gene TRBJ2-1, with 13 bases identical to TRBD2. The CDR3 sequence is 16 residues long. V was clipped by 0 bases and J by 10 bases; unmatched bases: 6. CDR1 and CDR2 (germline): LGHNA, YNFKEQ.